Listed below are T cell receptor beta chains from one sample, sequenced in a study of blood T cell repertoires in COVID-19. The protocol was immunoSEQ multiplex PCR, while the TCRdb copy is restricted to in-frame clones and leaves out a portion. Of nearly 200,000 clones listed, about 83% are singletons. Sequences were obtained from peripheral blood. These TCRs come from a woman aged 65 to 85 with active or convalescent COVID-19. CDR3s include the opening cysteine and the closing phenylalanine or tryptophan. The D gene is left open where the match is weak. Size is omitted from some rows. Given values are once, few, many or a class for expanded clones.

d_gene	abundance	v_gene	j_gene	CDR3aa	CDR3nt
-	-	TRBV3-1/TRBV3-2	TRBJ1-4	CASSLSEKLFF	TGTGCCAGCAGCCTGAGTGAAAAACTGTTTTTT
-	-	TRBV18	TRBJ2-1	CASSPGQSSYNEQFF	TGTGCCAGCTCACCAGGGCAGAGCTCCTACAATGAGCAGTTCTTC
-	few	TRBV28	TRBJ1-5	CASSSGGSSQPQHF	TGTGCCAGCAGTTCAGGAGGGTCCAGTCAGCCCCAGCATTTT
-	-	TRBV6-6	TRBJ2-1	CASSYSNGGSSEQFF	TGTGCCAGCAGTTACTCGAATGGGGGGTCGTCTGAGCAGTTCTTC
TRBD1	-	TRBV5-8	TRBJ2-2	CASPNDRVGTGELFF	TGTGCCAGCCCGAACGACAGGGTGGGCACCGGGGAGCTGTTTTTT
-	-	TRBV5-1	TRBJ2-7	CASSPQQASGAYEQYF	TGCGCCAGCAGCCCACAGCAGGCCTCGGGGGCCTACGAGCAGTACTTC
TRBD2	-	TRBV5-4	TRBJ2-1	CASSLAGLAGVGEQFF	TGTGCCAGCAGCTTGGCGGGACTAGCGGGAGTGGGTGAGCAGTTCTTC
TRBD1	-	TRBV11-2	TRBJ2-7	CASSLVSGGAYEQYF	TGTGCCAGCAGCTTAGTCTCAGGGGGAGCCTACGAGCAGTACTTC
-	-	TRBV28	TRBJ2-3	CASSFSRDRGGGDTQYF	TGTGCCAGCAGTTTCTCCCGCGACAGGGGAGGGGGGGATACGCAGTATTTT
-	-	TRBV5-1	TRBJ2-7	CASSLAGGIYEQYF	TGCGCCAGCAGCTTGGCAGGGGGGATCTACGAGCAGTACTTC
-	-	TRBV6-5	TRBJ2-7	CASSRQSIYEQYF	TGTGCCAGCAGCCGACAGTCTATCTACGAGCAGTACTTC
-	-	TRBV7-9	TRBJ2-5	CASSFMSQETQYF	TGTGCCAGCAGCTTTATGTCCCAAGAGACCCAGTACTTC
TRBD1	-	TRBV5-1	TRBJ1-1	CASSPTGENTEAFF	TGCGCCAGCAGCCCGACAGGGGAGAACACTGAAGCTTTCTTT
TRBD1	-	TRBV28	TRBJ1-3	CASSTAQGTGGNTIYF	TGTGCCAGCAGCACCGCCCAAGGGACAGGTGGAAACACCATATATTTT
-	-	TRBV6-1	TRBJ1-5	CASSGERGQRSNQPQHF	TGTGCCAGCAGTGGGGAGCGGGGACAAAGGAGCAATCAGCCCCAGCATTTT
TRBD1	-	TRBV28	TRBJ2-7	CASSGTGTGASEQYF	TGTGCCAGCAGTGGGACCGGGACAGGGGCAAGCGAGCAGTACTTC
-	-	TRBV4-1	TRBJ1-5	CASSQEGGRVAKPQHF	TGCGCCAGCAGCCAAGAGGGGGGGCGCGTGGCAAAGCCCCAGCATTTT
TRBD1	-	TRBV11-3	TRBJ2-1	CASSRGGTGQANNEQFF	TGTGCCAGCAGCCGGGGAGGGACAGGGCAGGCAAACAATGAGCAGTTCTTC
TRBD2	-	TRBV5-1	TRBJ2-7	CASSLGLAAPYEQYF	TGCGCCAGCAGCTTGGGTCTAGCGGCCCCCTACGAGCAGTACTTC
-	-	TRBV4-1	TRBJ1-5	CASSPGSQPQHF	TGCGCCAGCAGCCCTGGGAGTCAGCCCCAGCATTTT
TRBD2	-	TRBV18	TRBJ2-7	CASSPRRTSGTLSSYEQYF	TGTGCCAGCTCACCAAGAAGGACTAGCGGGACACTTAGCTCCTACGAGCAGTACTTC
TRBD1	-	TRBV6-5	TRBJ1-4	CASRGYRGPNEKLFF	TGTGCCAGCAGGGGCTACAGGGGCCCTAATGAAAAACTGTTTTTT
-	-	TRBV6-1	TRBJ2-7	CASSDYYEQYF	TGTGCCAGCAGTGATTACTACGAGCAGTACTTC
-	-	TRBV30	TRBJ2-7	CAWSANYEQYF	TGTGCCTGGAGTGCCAACTACGAGCAGTACTTC
-	-	TRBV15	TRBJ2-7	CATSRDRSYEQYF	TGTGCCACCAGCAGAGATCGCAGCTACGAGCAGTACTTC
TRBD1	once	TRBV27	TRBJ2-1	CASRHLDRVDEQFF	TGTGCCAGCAGACACCTCGACAGGGTAGATGAGCAGTTCTTC
TRBD2	-	TRBV11-3	TRBJ2-1	CASSSGGRFHEQFF	TGTGCCAGCAGCTCGGGGGGACGGTTCCATGAGCAGTTCTTC
TRBD1	-	TRBV19	TRBJ1-2	CASSLADRAGYGYTF	TGTGCCAGTAGTCTCGCCGACAGGGCAGGCTATGGCTACACCTTC
TRBD1	-	TRBV5-1	TRBJ2-3	CASSLASGTGLTDTQYF	TGCGCCAGCAGCTTGGCGTCAGGGACAGGGCTAACAGATACGCAGTATTTT
-	-	TRBV14	TRBJ2-6	CASSQPRPGRPGANVLTF	TGTGCCAGCAGCCAGCCCCGACCCGGGAGACCTGGGGCCAACGTCCTGACTTTC
TRBD2	-	TRBV5-1	TRBJ2-1	CASSLSGTSYNEQFF	TGCGCCAGCAGCCTTAGCGGGACGTCCTACAATGAGCAGTTCTTC
TRBD2	-	TRBV19	TRBJ2-1	CASSILAGGPDEQFF	TGTGCCAGTAGTATTCTAGCGGGAGGGCCGGATGAGCAGTTCTTC
TRBD2	-	TRBV6-6	TRBJ2-1	CASSKGTSGSNEQFF	TGTGCCAGCAGCAAAGGGACTAGCGGGAGTAATGAGCAGTTCTTC
TRBD2	-	TRBV2	TRBJ2-4	CASTQLAGGPNIQYF	TGTGCCAGCACTCAATTAGCGGGAGGGCCAAACATTCAGTACTTC
-	-	TRBV30	TRBJ2-7	CAWSVLAGLSYEQYF	TGTGCCTGGAGTGTACTGGCGGGCCTCTCCTACGAGCAGTACTTC
-	-	TRBV20-1	TRBJ2-7	CSAILVWEQYF	TGCAGTGCTATTCTAGTTTGGGAGCAGTACTTC
-	-	TRBV5-1	TRBJ1-2	CASSLGDRNGYTF	TGCGCCAGCAGCTTGGGAGACAGAAATGGCTACACCTTC
TRBD2	-	TRBV7-9	TRBJ2-5	CASSLGQREYQETQYF	TGTGCCAGCAGCTTAGGACAGCGGGAGTACCAAGAGACCCAGTACTTC
-	-	TRBV10-1	TRBJ2-1	CASSESDTYNEQFF	TGCGCCAGCAGTGAGTCCGACACCTACAATGAGCAGTTCTTC
TRBD2	-	TRBV7-9	TRBJ2-7	CASSFLRSGSYEQYF	TGTGCCAGCAGCTTTCTACGAAGCGGGAGTTACGAGCAGTACTTC
-	once	TRBV6-1	TRBJ2-7	CASSEPGYEQYF	TGTGCCAGCAGTGAACCCGGCTACGAGCAGTACTTC
TRBD1	-	TRBV19	TRBJ2-4	CASSIQWTGEGETQYF	TGTGCCAGTAGTATCCAATGGACAGGAGAGGGGGAAACTCAGTACTTC